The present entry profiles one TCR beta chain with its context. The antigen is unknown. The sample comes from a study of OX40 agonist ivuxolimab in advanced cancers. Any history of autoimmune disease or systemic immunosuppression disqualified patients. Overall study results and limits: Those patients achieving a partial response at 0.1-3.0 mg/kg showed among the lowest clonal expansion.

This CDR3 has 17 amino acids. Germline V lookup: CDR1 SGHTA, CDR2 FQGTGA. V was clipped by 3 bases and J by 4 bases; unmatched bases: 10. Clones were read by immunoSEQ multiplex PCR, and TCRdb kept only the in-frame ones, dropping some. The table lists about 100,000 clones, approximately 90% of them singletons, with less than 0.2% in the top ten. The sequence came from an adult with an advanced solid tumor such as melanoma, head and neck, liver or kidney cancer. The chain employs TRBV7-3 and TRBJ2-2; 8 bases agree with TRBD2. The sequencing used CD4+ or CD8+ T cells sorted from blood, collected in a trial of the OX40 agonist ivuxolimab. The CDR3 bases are TGTGCCAGCAGCTTGCTAGGACTAGCCGGGGGCACCGGGGAGCTGTTTTTT. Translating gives CASSLLGLAGGTGELFF.